The 16 T cell receptor beta chains below come from one sample, sequenced in a study of cytomegalovirus exposure and HLA in healthy donors. Primers for the PCR totalled 60 Vbeta and 13 Jbeta. Repertoires were generated with immunoSEQ multiplex PCR, while TCRdb's copy carries only in-frame clones and drops some. The sample carries some 200,000 clones, about two thirds recorded once. What was sequenced was PBMCs. These receptor sequences come from a man aged 35 to 55 in good health and CMV-seropositive.

This clone was counted a few times. The chain carries TRBV5-4 and TRBJ1-1; D perhaps matches TRBD1 (5 bases). Per the germline V gene, CDR1 is SGHNT and CDR2 is YYREEE (reference sequence). This CDR3 contains 13 residues. V was trimmed by 4 bases and J by 6 bases, leaving 13 bases between them. The CDR3 sequence: CASSPSGGSEAFF. CDR3 nucleotide sequence: TGTGCCAGCAGCCCAAGCGGGGGGTCTGAAGCTTTCTTT.

This sequence joins TRBV29-1 and TRBJ2-5; 8 bases align to TRBD1. This CDR3 has 15 amino acids. V shed 4 bases, J shed 3 bases, and the junction held 10 bases outside the gene matches. Germline-derived CDR1 and CDR2 are SQVTM and ANQGSEA. CDR3: CSVGGVGQGEETQYF. The CDR3 bases are TGCAGCGTTGGGGGGGTAGGACAGGGAGAAGAGACCCAGTACTTC.

The rearrangement uses TRBV4-2 and TRBJ1-3; D is perhaps TRBD1 (5 bases). The CDR3 has 13 residues. CDR1 and CDR2 (germline): LGHNA, YNFKEQ. V lost 4 bases and J 3 bases, leaving 7 bases between the germline ends. The CDR3 here is CASSRDFGNTIYF. The CDR3 bases are TGTGCCAGCAGCCGGGACTTTGGAAACACCATATATTTT.

As DNA, the CDR3 is TGTGCCAGCAGCAATCAGGGGAACACTGAAGCTTTCTTT. Protein sequence: CASSNQGNTEAFF. This chain joins TRBV11-2 and TRBJ1-1; weak D call: TRBD1 (5 bases). The CDR3 has 13 amino acids. Looked up from germline, CDR1 is SGHAT and CDR2 is FQNNGV. V was pared by 5 bases and J by 1 base, with 8 bases between. Looking up the rest from reference TRBV11-2 and TRBJ1-1 gives the full variable domain: EAGVAQSPRYKIIEKRQSVAFWCNPISGHATLYWYQQILGQGPKLLIQFQNNGVVDDSQLPKDRFSAERLKGVDSTLKIQPAKLEDSAVYLCASSNQGNTEAFFGQGTRLTVV.

V is TRBV2 and J is TRBJ2-2; TRBD1 agrees at 8 bases. CDR3 length: 14 residues. With V trimmed by 4 bases and J by 6 bases, 4 bases remained unmatched. Germline V gives CDR1 SNHLY, CDR2 FYNNEI. CDR3 nucleotides: TGTGCCAGCAGTGGGTGGACAGGGTCCGGGGAGCTGTTTTTT. This translates into CASSGWTGSGELFF.

The chain uses TRBV13 and TRBJ1-2; D is perhaps TRBD1 (6 bases). Germline V CDR1 and CDR2: PRHDT, FYEKMQ (reference sequence). V shed 1 base and J shed 0 bases, with 18 bases lying between them. The CDR3 is 18 amino acids. The CDR3 bases are TGTGCCAGCAGCTTAGCCTACTCAGGGGATTACCCTAACTATGGCTACACCTTC. The encoded protein is CASSLAYSGDYPNYGYTF.

The chain is built from TRBV11-2 and TRBJ2-7, with D tentatively TRBD2 (6 bases). Per the germline V gene, CDR1 is SGHAT and CDR2 is FQNNGV. The V end lost 5 bases, the J end lost 7 bases, and 18 bases lay between the germline ends. The CDR3 is made up of 14 amino acids. The CDR3 protein is CASSTWGRREEQYF. Written as DNA, the CDR3 is TGTGCCAGCAGCACATGGGGAAGACGGGAGGAGCAGTACTTC.

The rearrangement links TRBV2 to TRBJ2-3; 8 nucleotides align to TRBD2. Germline V CDR1 and CDR2: SNHLY, FYNNEI. The junction had 4 bases not matched to a gene; V was cut back by 4 bases and J by 1 base. This CDR3 is built from 15 residues. The CDR3 DNA follows: TGTGCCAGCAGTGTTTGGCGGGGGGGCACAGATACGCAGTATTTT. This encodes CASSVWRGGTDTQYF.

V is TRBV2 and J is TRBJ2-5, with 12 bases that match TRBD2. The closer fit of TRBJ2-7 to the DNA end suggests the J call may be wrong. CDR1 is SNHLY and CDR2 is FYNNEI in the germline V gene. This CDR3 spans 16 amino acids. In DNA form, the CDR3 reads TGTGCCAGCAGTGAAAGGGTGACTAGCGGGGGCTACGAGCAGTACTTC. Translated: CASSERVTSGGYEQYF.

The V and J genes are TRBV6-6 and TRBJ2-7; D possibly corresponds to TRBD2 (5 bases). This CDR3 has 15 residues. The germline CDR1 and CDR2 sequences are MNHNY and SVGAGI (reference sequence). Trimming shortened V by 2 bases and J by 2 bases, and 13 bases separated the two germline ends. The CDR3 coding sequence is TGTGCCAGCAGTTACCGGGCGGGTACTACCTACGAGCAGTACTTC. Translated: CASSYRAGTTYEQYF.

The rearrangement links TRBV2 to TRBJ1-6; 10 nucleotides line up with TRBD1. Germline V gives CDR1 SNHLY, CDR2 FYNNEI. The CDR3 consists of 17 residues. V dropped 5 bases and J dropped 6; count of bases not matched to a gene: 10. CDR3 DNA sequence: TGTGCCAGCAGTAACGTCGCGGGACAGGGGCCTAATTCACCCCTCCACTTT. Translated: CASSNVAGQGPNSPLHF.

The V and J genes are TRBV5-8 and TRBJ1-1; weak D call: TRBD1 (6 bases). Germline assignment: CDR1 SGHTS and CDR2 YDEGEE. The CDR3 contains 14 residues. V lost 6 bases to trimming and J lost 5 bases, with 17 bases between them. CDR3 nucleotide sequence: TGTGCCAGCACCCTGGGGGGGGCAAGAACTGAAGCTTTCTTT. Its protein is CASTLGGARTEAFF.

This chain links TRBV6-4 with TRBJ2-3; TRBD1 matches 9 bases. Germline values: CDR1 MRHNA, CDR2 SNTAGT. With 4 bases clipped from V and 2 bases from J, the junction kept 4 bases outside the gene matches. The CDR3 loop spans 15 amino acids. The CDR3 is CASSVTGGITDTQYF. The CDR3 bases are TGTGCCAGCAGTGTGACAGGGGGGATCACAGATACGCAGTATTTT.

This chain connects TRBV1 to TRBJ2-2; the DNA was not used to check the table's D call, TRBD2. TRBV1 is designated a pseudogene. This CDR3 has 19 residues. CDR3 bases: TGCACCAGCAGCTCACCCGGGACTAGCGGGGGGACCCACACCGGGGAGCTGTTTTTT. It yields the protein CTSSSPGTSGGTHTGELFF.

This chain joins TRBV4-3 and TRBJ2-3, with 8 bases lining up with TRBD2. The V gene's germline CDR1 is LGHNA and CDR2 YSLEER. Losses at the gene ends were 0 bases for V and 6 bases for J; bases not matched to a gene: 11. The length of the CDR3 is 17 residues. The CDR3 spells CASSQDFGGGRVDTQYF. For the CDR3, the DNA is TGCGCCAGCAGCCAAGATTTCGGGGGGGGGCGCGTCGATACGCAGTATTTT.

This clone was observed a few times. V and J are TRBV19 and TRBJ1-2, with a weak D call TRBD1 (5 bases). This CDR3 is 11 amino acids long. CDR1 and CDR2 from the germline V gene are LNHDA and SQIVND (reference sequence). V was clipped by 10 bases and J by 7 bases, with 13 bases between them. The CDR3 loop reads CATGGFLGYTF. CDR3 nucleotide sequence: TGTGCCACGGGGGGGTTCCTTGGCTACACCTTC.